This T cell receptor (beta chain) was found in a study of regulatory T cells in long-lasting Graves disease. The overall study: Patients met the persistent Graves' disease definition after over 5 years of antithyroid drugs with positive TSH receptor antibodies.

Documented time point: persistent/refractory GD, antithyroid drugs over 5 years with positive TRAb. Generation of the TCR library employed RNA extracted from PBMCs. For TCR beta, libraries came from iRepertoire HTBI primers and Arm-PCR of CDR3 regions. TCRdb fed the multiplex PCR reads into MiXCR, producing one record per CDR3 protein. Of about 310,000 distinct CDR3 sequences in the sample, 20% to 25% are singletons; the top ten hold just over 55%. Looked up from germline, CDR1 is SQVTM and CDR2 is ANQGSEA. The CDR3 is made up of 16 amino acids. The V and J ends lost 6 bases and 1 base, in that order; junction bases with no gene match: 14.

This sequence originates from a female donor with Graves disease. This specimen consisted of peripheral blood mononuclear cells (PBMCs), obtained when the disease was refractory, from a patient treated with antithyroid drugs. The rearrangement joins TRBV29-1 to TRBJ2-7; 8 positions agree with TRBD1. DNA of the CDR3: TGCAGCGTCCTAGGACAGGGTGGCGTTGTATCCTACGAGCAGTACTTC. Translating gives CSVLGQGGVVSYEQYF.